These 19 T cell receptor beta chains were sequenced from one sample in a study of technical replicates of blood from several donors. TCRdb's copy holds only in-frame clones and misses some; the assay was immunoSEQ multiplex PCR. Counted here are under 85,000 clones, about nine tenths occurring once; the ten biggest clones make up over 0.35%. The sequenced sample was T cells isolated from PBMCs. These TCRs come from a human donor in good health. Some clones in this sample may be carry-over from other donors' samples.

The V gene is TRBV6-5, the J gene TRBJ1-2; no reliable D call. There are 13 residues in the CDR3. Trimming shortened V by 6 bases and J by 2 bases, and 10 bases separated the two germline ends. Germline CDR1 MNHEY, CDR2 SVGAGI. The CDR3 spells CASSRTENYGYTF. For the CDR3, the DNA is TGTGCCAGCAGCAGAACAGAGAACTATGGCTACACCTTC.

The genes are TRBV6-1 and TRBJ2-5; TRBD2 matches at 9 bases. Germline lookup yields CDR1 MNHNS and CDR2 SASEGT. The trim removed 4 bases at V and 1 base at J, leaving 4 bases unmatched. The CDR3 contains 15 residues. The CDR3 region is CASSVSSGTQETQYF. The CDR3 DNA is TGTGCCAGCAGTGTCTCTAGCGGGACCCAAGAGACCCAGTACTTC.

V and J are TRBV10-3 and TRBJ1-4; a possible D gene is TRBD1 (5 bases). CDR1 and CDR2 (germline): ENHRY, SYGVKD. This CDR3 has 13 amino acids. The germline V and J ends were trimmed by 2 bases and 7 bases, with 8 bases remaining between them. DNA for the CDR3: TGTGCCATCAGTGAGGGGGGGGGTGAAAAACTGTTTTTT. Its translation is CAISEGGGEKLFF.

The CDR3 loop is CASSELRGDEQFF. The CDR3 DNA is TGTGCCAGCAGTGAGTTACGGGGGGATGAGCAGTTCTTC. The V gene is TRBV6-1, the J gene TRBJ2-1; 7 bases fit TRBD2. Trimming at V came to 3 bases and at J to 8 bases, leaving 4 bases not matched to a gene. This CDR3 comprises 13 residues. The germline CDR1 and CDR2 sequences are MNHNS and SASEGT.

The rearrangement joins TRBV7-9 to TRBJ2-1; 7 positions match TRBD2. The V and J ends lost 4 bases and 8 bases, in that order; junction bases with no gene match: 5. The CDR3 contains 13 residues. The germline gives CDR1 SEHNR, CDR2 FQNEAQ (reference sequence). DNA for the CDR3: TGTGCCAGCAGCTCCCGACTAGCTGATGAGCAGTTCTTC. The encoded protein is CASSSRLADEQFF. Full variable domain (missing parts from reference TRBV7-9 and TRBJ2-1): DTGVSQNPRHKITKRGQNVTFRCDPISEHNRLYWYRQTLGQGPEFLTYFQNEAQLEKSRLLSDRFSAERPKGSFSTLEIQRTEQGDSAMYLCASSSRLADEQFFGPGTRLTVL.

This CDR3 is CASSFHEREKGYEQYF. DNA of the CDR3: TGTGCCAGCAGCTTCCACGAACGGGAAAAAGGCTACGAGCAGTACTTC. This chain joins TRBV7-2 and TRBJ2-7, with a possible D match to TRBD2 (5 bases). Germline V CDR1 and CDR2: SGHTA, FQGNSA. The CDR3 covers 16 residues. Trimming pared 3 bases from V and 3 bases from J, leaving 18 bases between. The full variable domain, completed using reference TRBV7-2 and TRBJ2-7, is GAGVSQSPSNKVTEKGKDVELRCDPISGHTALYWYRQSLGQGLEFLIYFQGNSAPDKSGLPSDRFSAERTGGSVSTLTIQRTQQEDSAVYLCASSFHEREKGYEQYFGPGTRLTVT.

The rearrangement joins TRBV25-1 to TRBJ1-6; D is uncertain. Germline V CDR1 and CDR2: MGHDK, SYGVNS. The CDR3 extends over 11 amino acids. Trimming removed 4 bases from V and 13 bases from J, with 8 bases in between. DNA of the CDR3: TGTGCCAGCAGTGTCAGCGGCCCCCTCCACTTT. Encoded protein: CASSVSGPLHF.

This chain links TRBV5-1 with TRBJ1-2, with D tentatively TRBD1 (6 bases). Germline assignment: CDR1 SGHRS and CDR2 YFSETQ. Trimming left V 0 bases short and J 0 bases short, with 9 bases between. The CDR3 runs 15 residues. CDR3 nucleotides: TGCGCCAGCAGCTTGGCGGCAGGGGCTAACTATGGCTACACCTTC. This translates into CASSLAAGANYGYTF.

In its sample, this clone was seen once. The chain recombines TRBV5-1 with TRBJ2-3; TRBD1 matches at 7 bases. The CDR3 loop spans 13 amino acids. V shed 7 bases, J shed 3 bases, and the junction held 5 bases outside the gene matches. Germline V CDR1 and CDR2: SGHRS, YFSETQ. The CDR3 sequence is CASSTQGTDTQYF. In DNA form, the CDR3 reads TGCGCCAGCTCGACACAGGGGACAGATACGCAGTATTTT.

This rearrangement joins TRBV18 to TRBJ2-6; possibly TRBD1 for D (5 bases). CDR1 is KGHSH and CDR2 is LQKENI in the germline V gene. With 2 bases removed from V and 10 bases from J, the gap between germline ends came to 15 bases. CDR3 length: 15 amino acids. CDR3 amino acids: CASSPTGPTINVLTF. The CDR3 nucleotides read TGTGCCAGCTCACCAACAGGACCAACAATTAACGTCCTGACTTTC. Full variable domain (missing parts from reference TRBV18 and TRBJ2-6): NAGVMQNPRHLVRRRGQEARLRCSPMKGHSHVYWYRQLPEEGLKFMVYLQKENIIDESGMPKERFSAEFPKEGPSILRIQQVVRGDSAAYFCASSPTGPTINVLTFGAGSRLTVL.

This clone was detected once. V gene TRBV6-5 combines with J gene TRBJ2-7; D is perhaps TRBD2 (5 bases). Trimming shortened V by 5 bases and J by 6 bases, and 17 bases separated the two germline ends. The CDR3 sequence is 14 residues long. CDR1 and CDR2 (germline): MNHEY, SVGAGI. CDR3 sequence reads: CASSLSERASEQYF. The CDR3 DNA follows: TGTGCCAGCAGTCTATCTGAGAGGGCTAGCGAGCAGTACTTC.

V is TRBV9 and J is TRBJ2-3; 14 bases map to TRBD2. This CDR3 contains 18 residues. V lost 0 bases to trimming and J lost 4 bases; unmatched junction nucleotides: 7. The germline V gene has CDR1 SGDLS and CDR2 YYNGEE. The CDR3 reads CASSVVQGLAGDADTQYF. CDR3 coding DNA: TGTGCCAGCAGCGTAGTCCAGGGACTAGCGGGAGACGCAGATACGCAGTATTTT. The entire variable domain, with the rest obtained from reference TRBV9 and TRBJ2-3, is as follows: DSGVTQTPKHLITATGQRVTLRCSPRSGDLSVYWYQQSLDQGLQFLIQYYNGEERAKGNILERFSAQQFPDLHSELNLSSLELGDSALYFCASSVVQGLAGDADTQYFGPGTRLTVL.

The V gene is TRBV7-9, the J gene TRBJ1-1; D perhaps matches TRBD1 (5 bases). The CDR3 consists of 12 residues. The germline gives CDR1 SEHNR, CDR2 FQNEAQ (reference sequence). Deletions cut 5 bases from V and 7 bases from J, with 11 bases between. CDR3 amino acids: CASSRDSSEAFF. The DNA for the CDR3 is TGTGCCAGCAGCCGTGACAGTAGTGAAGCTTTCTTT.

V is TRBV9 and J is TRBJ1-5; D is perhaps TRBD1 (5 bases). Germline V gives CDR1 SGDLS, CDR2 YYNGEE. This CDR3 region has 15 residues. Trimming removed 6 bases at V and 5 bases at J, with 18 bases between. The CDR3 here is CASTRDGGIDQPQHF. CDR3 DNA: TGTGCCAGCACCAGGGACGGGGGTATCGATCAGCCCCAGCATTTT.

The genes are TRBV9 and TRBJ1-3; D is unresolved. Germline CDR1 SGDLS, CDR2 YYNGEE. V lost 0 bases to trimming and J lost 3 bases, with 10 bases between them. This CDR3 spans 15 amino acids. CDR3 coding DNA: TGTGCCAGCAGCGTAGGGATGGGCCTTGGAAACACCATATATTTT. This translates into CASSVGMGLGNTIYF.

V usage is TRBV27 and J usage is TRBJ2-7; perhaps TRBD1 as D (5 bases). The CDR3 is 15 residues long. V shed 10 bases and J shed 2 bases, with 21 bases lying between them. CDR1 is MNHEY, CDR2 SMNVEV, per germline (reference sequence). The CDR3, as DNA: TGTGCCACTCAGTTAGGGGCCCAGGGCCCCTACGAGCAGTACTTC. Translating gives CATQLGAQGPYEQYF.

This sequence joins TRBV10-3 and TRBJ2-2, with D uncertain. Trimming stripped 7 bases from V and 3 bases from J, with 6 bases between. The CDR3 contains 12 residues. Per the germline V gene, CDR1 is ENHRY and CDR2 is SYGVKD. The CDR3 loop reads CAIKRDTGELFF. DNA for the CDR3: TGTGCCATCAAACGGGACACCGGGGAGCTGTTTTTT.

The V gene is TRBV28, the J gene TRBJ1-5, with D uncertain. Germline loops: CDR1 MDHEN, CDR2 SYDVKM. Trimming left V 3 bases short and J 0 bases short, with 6 bases between. This CDR3 is built from 14 residues. In nucleotides, the CDR3 is TGTGCCAGCAGTTTCGGGGTTAGCAATCAGCCCCAGCATTTT. The encoded protein is CASSFGVSNQPQHF.

The chain's CDR3 is CASLSSNQPQHF. The CDR3 DNA follows: TGTGCCAGCCTAAGTAGCAATCAGCCCCAGCATTTT. The chain recombines TRBV28 with TRBJ1-5; D gene uncertain. Trimming shortened V by 8 bases and J by 0 bases, and 5 bases separated the two germline ends. CDR1 MDHEN and CDR2 SYDVKM come from the germline V gene. This CDR3 contains 12 residues. The complete variable domain, with remaining parts taken from reference TRBV28 and TRBJ1-5, reads DVKVTQSSRYLVKRTGEKVFLECVQDMDHENMFWYRQDPGLGLRLIYFSYDVKMKEKGDIPEGYSVSREKKERFSLILESASTNQTSMYLCASLSSNQPQHFGDGTRLSIL.